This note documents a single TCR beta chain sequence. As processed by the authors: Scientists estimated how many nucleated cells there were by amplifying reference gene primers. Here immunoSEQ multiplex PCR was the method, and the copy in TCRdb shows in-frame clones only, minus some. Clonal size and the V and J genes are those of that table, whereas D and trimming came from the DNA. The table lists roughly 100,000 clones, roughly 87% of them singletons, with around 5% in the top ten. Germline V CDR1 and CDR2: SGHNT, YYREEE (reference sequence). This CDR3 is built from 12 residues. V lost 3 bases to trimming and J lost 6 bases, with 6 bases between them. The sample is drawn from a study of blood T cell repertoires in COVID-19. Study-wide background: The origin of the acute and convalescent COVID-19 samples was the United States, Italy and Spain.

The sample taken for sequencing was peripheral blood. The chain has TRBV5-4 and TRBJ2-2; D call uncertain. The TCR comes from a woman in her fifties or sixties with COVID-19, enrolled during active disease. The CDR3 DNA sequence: TGTGCCAGCAGCTCAAGAGCCGGGGAGCTGTTTTTT. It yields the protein CASSSRAGELFF.